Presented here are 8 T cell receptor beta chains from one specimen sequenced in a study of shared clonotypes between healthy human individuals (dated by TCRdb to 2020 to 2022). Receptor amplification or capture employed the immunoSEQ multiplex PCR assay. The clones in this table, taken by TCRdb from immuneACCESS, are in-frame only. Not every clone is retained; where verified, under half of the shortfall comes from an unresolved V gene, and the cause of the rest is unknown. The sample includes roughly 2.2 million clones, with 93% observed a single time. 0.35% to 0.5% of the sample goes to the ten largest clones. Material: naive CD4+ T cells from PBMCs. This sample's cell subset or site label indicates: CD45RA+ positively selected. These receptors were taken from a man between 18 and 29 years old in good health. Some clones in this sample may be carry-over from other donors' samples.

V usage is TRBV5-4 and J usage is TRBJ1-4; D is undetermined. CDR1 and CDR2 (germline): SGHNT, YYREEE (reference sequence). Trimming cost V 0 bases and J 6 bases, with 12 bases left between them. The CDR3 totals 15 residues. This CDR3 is CASSLGRASDEKLFF. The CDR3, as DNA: TGTGCCAGCAGCTTGGGACGGGCGTCGGATGAAAAACTGTTTTTT.

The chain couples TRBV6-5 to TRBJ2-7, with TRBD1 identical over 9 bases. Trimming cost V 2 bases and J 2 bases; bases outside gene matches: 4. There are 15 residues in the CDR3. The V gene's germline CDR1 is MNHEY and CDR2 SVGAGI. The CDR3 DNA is TGTGCCAGCAGTTACCTCCGACAGGGGGCCTACGAGCAGTACTTC. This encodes CASSYLRQGAYEQYF.

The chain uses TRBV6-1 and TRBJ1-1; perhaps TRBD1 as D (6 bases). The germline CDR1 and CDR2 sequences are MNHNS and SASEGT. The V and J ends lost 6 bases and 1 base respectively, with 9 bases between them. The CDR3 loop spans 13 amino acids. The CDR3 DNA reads TGTGCCAGCAGCCTACAGGGGAACACTGAAGCTTTCTTT. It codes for CASSLQGNTEAFF.

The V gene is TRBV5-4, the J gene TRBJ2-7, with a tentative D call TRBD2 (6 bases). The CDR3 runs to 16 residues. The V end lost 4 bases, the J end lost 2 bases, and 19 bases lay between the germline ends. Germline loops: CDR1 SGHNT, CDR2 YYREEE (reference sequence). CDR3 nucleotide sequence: TGTGCCAGCAGCCGCACTAGCTTACTATCGACCTACGAGCAGTACTTC. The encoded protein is CASSRTSLLSTYEQYF.

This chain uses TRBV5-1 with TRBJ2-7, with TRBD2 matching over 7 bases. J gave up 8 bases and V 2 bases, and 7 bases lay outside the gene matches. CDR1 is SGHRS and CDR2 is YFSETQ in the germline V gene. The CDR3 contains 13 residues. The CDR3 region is CASSLSGMAQQYF. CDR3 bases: TGCGCCAGCAGCTTAAGCGGGATGGCCCAGCAGTACTTC.

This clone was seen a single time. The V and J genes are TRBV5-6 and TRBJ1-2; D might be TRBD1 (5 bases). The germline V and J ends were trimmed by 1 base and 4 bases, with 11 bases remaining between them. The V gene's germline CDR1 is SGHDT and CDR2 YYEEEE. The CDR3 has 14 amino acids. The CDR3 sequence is CASSLSETVYGYTF. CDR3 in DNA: TGTGCCAGCAGCTTGAGTGAGACAGTCTATGGCTACACCTTC.

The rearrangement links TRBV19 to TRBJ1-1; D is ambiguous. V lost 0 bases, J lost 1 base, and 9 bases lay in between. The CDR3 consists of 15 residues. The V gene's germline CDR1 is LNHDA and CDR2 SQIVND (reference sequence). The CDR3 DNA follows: TGTGCCAGTAGTATAGAAGTTGGGAAGAACACTGAAGCTTTCTTT. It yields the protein CASSIEVGKNTEAFF.

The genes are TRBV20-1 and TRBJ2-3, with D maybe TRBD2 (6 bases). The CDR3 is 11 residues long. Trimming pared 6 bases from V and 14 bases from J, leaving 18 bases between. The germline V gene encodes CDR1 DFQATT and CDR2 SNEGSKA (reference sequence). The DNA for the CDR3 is TGCAGTGCAAGCGACGCGGGATATTGGTATTTT. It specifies CSASDAGYWYF.